Listed below are T cell receptor beta chains from one sample, sequenced in a study of blood T cell repertoires in COVID-19. Libraries were prepared by immunoSEQ multiplex PCR; TCRdb keeps only in-frame clonotypes and omits some of them. The data hold more than 100,000 clones, with 85% observed a single time. Sequencing used peripheral blood. Source of these receptors: a man older than 75 with acute or convalescent COVID-19. Each CDR3 is given with its conserved first and last residue. D genes are given only for firm matches. Expanded clones get a size class; other rows say once, few or many, or leave the size out.

cdr3_aa cdr3_nt d_call j_call clone_size v_call
CATSRGQGGRGPYEQYF TGTGCCACCAGCAGGGGACAGGGGGGTCGGGGGCCCTACGAGCAGTACTTC TRBD1 TRBJ2-7 . TRBV15
CASSVGQGWTEAFF TGTGCCAGCAGCGTAGGACAGGGTTGGACTGAAGCTTTCTTT TRBD1 TRBJ1-1 . TRBV9
CASSLTGEVEKLFF TGTGCCAGCAGCTTGACAGGGGAGGTTGAAAAACTGTTTTTT TRBD1 TRBJ1-4 . TRBV5-4
CASSLVGGATGNTIYF TGCGCCAGCAGCTTGGTCGGCGGGGCAACTGGAAACACCATATATTTT . TRBJ1-3 . TRBV5-1
CASSRGLGDQPQHF TGTGCCAGCAGTCGAGGGCTCGGGGATCAGCCCCAGCATTTT . TRBJ1-5 . TRBV6-5
CASSQEGGTNEKLFF TGTGCCAGCAGCCAAGAAGGAGGAACTAATGAAAAACTGTTTTTT . TRBJ1-4 . TRBV4-2
CASSLTAGTTGELFF TGCGCCAGCAGCTTGACGGCGGGGACCACCGGGGAGCTGTTTTTT . TRBJ2-2 . TRBV5-1
CASSARTGSNSPLHF TGTGCCAGCAGTGCCCGGACAGGGTCTAATTCACCCCTCCACTTT TRBD1 TRBJ1-6 . TRBV2
CASSYPEESTEAFF TGTGCCAGCAGTTACCCGGAGGAGAGCACTGAAGCTTTCTTT . TRBJ1-1 few TRBV6-5
CASSLQNSPLHF TGTGCCAGCAGTCTACAGAATTCACCCCTCCACTTT . TRBJ1-6 . TRBV12-3/TRBV12-4
CASSPRQGLNQPQHF TGTGCCAGCAGTCCCAGACAGGGACTCAATCAGCCCCAGCATTTT TRBD1 TRBJ1-5 . TRBV27
CASSFSAASYNEQFF TGTGCCAGCAGCTTTTCAGCGGCTTCCTACAATGAGCAGTTCTTC . TRBJ2-1 . TRBV11-2
CASSVTSGRATYEQYF TGTGCCAGCAGCGTCACTAGCGGGAGGGCTACCTACGAGCAGTACTTC TRBD2 TRBJ2-7 . TRBV7-2
CASSLDRVGLDEQFF TGCGCCAGCAGCTTGGATCGGGTGGGTTTGGATGAGCAGTTCTTC . TRBJ2-1 . TRBV5-1
CASSFPGNTEAFF TGTGCCAGCAGCTTCCCCGGGAACACTGAAGCTTTCTTT . TRBJ1-1 . TRBV11-2
CASSLTLAVSYNEQFF TGTGCCAGCAGCTTAACACTAGCGGTATCCTACAATGAGCAGTTCTTC TRBD2 TRBJ2-1 . TRBV7-3
CASSPGTGDREQYF TGTGCCAGCTCACCAGGAACAGGGGACCGCGAGCAGTACTTC TRBD1 TRBJ2-7 . TRBV18
CATSDRAHEQFF TGTGCCACCAGCGACAGGGCTCATGAGCAGTTCTTC TRBD1 TRBJ2-1 . TRBV24-1
CASRQGTGHNSPLHF TGTGCCAGCAGGCAGGGGACAGGTCATAATTCACCCCTCCACTTT TRBD1 TRBJ1-6 . TRBV6-5
CASSPTGANSPLHF TGCGCCAGCAGCCCTACAGGGGCTAATTCACCCCTCCACTTT TRBD1 TRBJ1-6 . TRBV5-1
CASRNRGNTEAFF TGTGCCAGCAGGAACAGGGGGAACACTGAAGCTTTCTTT TRBD1 TRBJ1-1 . TRBV3-1/TRBV3-2
CAISESSTDYGYTF TGTGCCATCAGTGAGTCGAGTACAGACTATGGCTACACCTTC . TRBJ1-2 . TRBV10-3
CAWSRSSYEQYF TGTGCCTGGAGCCGTTCCTCCTACGAGCAGTACTTC . TRBJ2-7 . TRBV30
CASSMGTSGRRLGSYEQYF TGCGCCAGCAGCATGGGGACTAGCGGGAGGAGATTGGGCTCCTACGAGCAGTACTTC TRBD2 TRBJ2-7 . TRBV5-1
CSGHQGEETQYF TGCAGCGGTCATCAGGGGGAAGAGACCCAGTACTTC TRBD1 TRBJ2-5 . TRBV29-1
CATSDGAPETQYF TGTGCCACCAGTGATGGGGCCCCCGAGACCCAGTACTTC . TRBJ2-5 . TRBV24-1
CASSLAGGQRNEQFF TGTGCCAGCAGCTTAGCGGGAGGGCAAAGGAATGAGCAGTTCTTC TRBD2 TRBJ2-1 . TRBV6-2/TRBV6-3
CASSETTGNQPQHF TGCGCCAGCAGTGAGACGACAGGCAATCAGCCCCAGCATTTT . TRBJ1-5 once TRBV10-2
CASSLRETQYF TGTGCCAGCAGCTTGCGAGAGACCCAGTACTTC . TRBJ2-5 . TRBV5-8
CASSSGTGRQETQYF TGTGCCAGCAGCTCCGGGACAGGGCGGCAAGAGACCCAGTACTTC TRBD1 TRBJ2-5 . TRBV11-2
CAISEPLAGGSSYNEQFF TGTGCCATCAGTGAGCCACTAGCGGGGGGGAGCTCCTACAATGAGCAGTTCTTC TRBD2 TRBJ2-1 . TRBV10-3
CASTGIPINYGYTF TGTGCCAGCACGGGGATTCCGATTAACTATGGCTACACCTTC . TRBJ1-2 . TRBV6-5
CASSPTGGSFTNYGYTF TGTGCCAGCAGCCCTACAGGGGGATCCTTTACTAACTATGGCTACACCTTC TRBD1 TRBJ1-2 . TRBV7-3
CASSARLAGGPRDEQFF TGTGCCAGTAGTGCCCGACTAGCGGGAGGCCCCCGAGATGAGCAGTTCTTC TRBD2 TRBJ2-1 . TRBV19
CAWGTGPYEQYF TGTGCCTGGGGGACAGGGCCCTACGAGCAGTACTTC TRBD1 TRBJ2-7 . TRBV30
CASTRQTEAFF TGTGCCAGCACCCGACAAACCGAAGCTTTCTTT . TRBJ1-1 once TRBV6-5
CASSPRQGRNEQYF TGTGCCAGTAGTCCACGGCAGGGGCGCAACGAGCAGTACTTC . TRBJ2-7 . TRBV19
CASSKQGVDNQPQHF TGTGCCAGCAGTAAGCAGGGGGTTGACAATCAGCCCCAGCATTTT TRBD1 TRBJ1-5 . TRBV6-6
CASKEDRGSYNEQFF TGTGCCAGTAAGGAGGACAGGGGATCCTACAATGAGCAGTTCTTC TRBD1 TRBJ2-1 . TRBV19
CASSPEGAGVLYNEQFF TGCGCCAGCAGCCCCGAAGGTGCAGGGGTCCTTTACAATGAGCAGTTCTTC . TRBJ2-1 . TRBV4-3
CASSRGQTNTEAFF TGTGCCAGCAGCAGGGGACAGACGAACACTGAAGCTTTCTTT TRBD1 TRBJ1-1 . TRBV7-6
CSVDSDSSYEQYF TGCAGCGTTGATTCCGACAGTTCCTACGAGCAGTACTTC . TRBJ2-7 . TRBV29-1
CASSLPGINEQFF TGTGCCAGCAGCTTACCAGGGATCAATGAGCAGTTCTTC . TRBJ2-1 . TRBV7-9
CASSRRPLATHEQYF TGTGCCAGCAGCCGCCGTCCACTAGCGACCCACGAGCAGTACTTC TRBD2 TRBJ2-7 . TRBV6-5
CASSLSGTEYYEQYF TGTGCCAGCAGTCTCTCCGGGACAGAGTACTACGAGCAGTACTTC TRBD1 TRBJ2-7 . TRBV27
CASRDRVPHQPQHF TGTGCCAGCAGAGACAGGGTGCCCCACCAGCCCCAGCATTTT TRBD1 TRBJ1-5 . TRBV6-5
CASSVRGRDNEKLFF TGTGCCAGCAGCGTCAGGGGGCGAGATAATGAAAAACTGTTTTTT TRBD1 TRBJ1-4 . TRBV9
CATSTTGNDSPLHF TGCGCCACCTCAACGACAGGGAATGATTCACCCCTCCACTTT TRBD1 TRBJ1-6 . TRBV5-1
CAISEPPGHFGTF TGTGCCATCAGTGAGCCCCCCGGACATTTCGGCACCTTC . TRBJ1-2 . TRBV10-3
CASRFSGGENNEQFF TGTGCCAGCAGGTTTAGCGGGGGAGAGAACAATGAGCAGTTCTTC TRBD2 TRBJ2-1 . TRBV7-3
CASSSSGSQYF TGTGCCAGCAGCTCCTCTGGCAGTCAGTACTTC . TRBJ2-7 . TRBV5-6
CAISESGVPSYEQYF TGTGCCATCAGTGAGTCCGGGGTCCCCTCCTACGAGCAGTACTTC . TRBJ2-7 once TRBV10-3
CASSPGTGGRYEQYF TGTGCCAGTAGCCCCGGGACAGGGGGAAGATACGAGCAGTACTTC TRBD1 TRBJ2-7 . TRBV19
CAIRAEGSNQPQHF TGTGCCATCAGGGCCGAGGGTAGCAATCAGCCCCAGCATTTT . TRBJ1-5 once TRBV10-3
CASSPTGTSDYNEQFF TGTGCCAGCAGCCCGACCGGGACTAGCGACTACAATGAGCAGTTCTTC TRBD2 TRBJ2-1 . TRBV13
CASREGANQPQHF TGTGCCAGCAGAGAGGGGGCAAATCAGCCCCAGCATTTT TRBD1 TRBJ1-5 . TRBV12-3/TRBV12-4
CASSPQLIGEGYTF TGTGCCAGCAGTCCCCAACTCATAGGAGAAGGCTACACCTTC . TRBJ1-2 . TRBV6-5
CASSITGAGNTIYF TGTGCCAGTAGTATTACGGGGGCTGGAAACACCATATATTTT . TRBJ1-3 . TRBV19
CASSQGPGSGWTEAFF TGCGCCAGCAGCCAAGGGCCAGGGTCGGGTTGGACTGAAGCTTTCTTT . TRBJ1-1 . TRBV4-1